The rows below give T cell receptor beta chains drawn from one sample of a study of OX40 agonist ivuxolimab in advanced cancers. TCRdb's table, derived via immunoSEQ multiplex PCR, lists solely in-frame clones and lacks some. The sample contains under 55,000 clones, around 92% of which appear only once. The sample was CD4+ or CD8+ T cells sorted from blood, taken in a trial of the OX40 agonist ivuxolimab. The receptors here all came from an adult with an advanced solid tumor such as melanoma, head and neck, liver or kidney cancer. Both conserved end residues are part of each CDR3. Each record gives: J gene, V gene, CDR3 protein.

j_gene: TRBJ1-4
v_gene: TRBV23-1
CDR3aa: CASSQRGPTNEKLFF

j_gene: TRBJ2-3
v_gene: TRBV2
CDR3aa: CASLNSGTQYF

j_gene: TRBJ1-1
v_gene: TRBV7-2
CDR3aa: CASSKSPGSTEAFF

j_gene: TRBJ2-1
v_gene: TRBV5-1
CDR3aa: CASGREDEFF

j_gene: TRBJ2-7
v_gene: TRBV5-1
CDR3aa: CASSLTGSSYEQYF

j_gene: TRBJ2-5
v_gene: TRBV2
CDR3aa: CASSPRSEETQYF

j_gene: TRBJ1-5
v_gene: TRBV27
CDR3aa: CASSLSGGNQPQHF

j_gene: TRBJ1-3
v_gene: TRBV5-4
CDR3aa: CASSIRRGDSGNTIYF

j_gene: TRBJ2-7
v_gene: TRBV19
CDR3aa: CASSPGQGPYEQYF

j_gene: TRBJ2-1
v_gene: TRBV21-1
CDR3aa: CASSKPYSSYNEQFF

j_gene: TRBJ2-1
v_gene: TRBV4-1
CDR3aa: CASSQVTIPEGEQFF

j_gene: TRBJ1-1
v_gene: TRBV5-1
CDR3aa: CASSSPPSIEGTEAFF

j_gene: TRBJ2-3
v_gene: TRBV5-5
CDR3aa: CASSSGTSGMRITDTQYF

j_gene: TRBJ1-5
v_gene: TRBV7-9
CDR3aa: CASSLAEGGNQPQHF

j_gene: TRBJ2-7
v_gene: TRBV19
CDR3aa: CASSIRTGISYEQYF

j_gene: TRBJ2-1
v_gene: TRBV27
CDR3aa: CASSLAGYEQFF

j_gene: TRBJ2-1
v_gene: TRBV5-3
CDR3aa: CARSKPGQGPNEQFF

j_gene: TRBJ1-5
v_gene: TRBV19
CDR3aa: CATSFGDSNQPQHF

j_gene: TRBJ2-3
v_gene: TRBV6-5
CDR3aa: CASKLGETSTDTQYF

j_gene: TRBJ2-7
v_gene: TRBV6-1
CDR3aa: CASSTTGGWVYEQYF

j_gene: TRBJ1-2
v_gene: TRBV5-6
CDR3aa: CASSLAGQGSGYTF

j_gene: TRBJ2-7
v_gene: TRBV19
CDR3aa: CASSDYREGEQYF

j_gene: TRBJ1-4
v_gene: TRBV6-6
CDR3aa: CASKAEKLFF

j_gene: TRBJ1-1
v_gene: TRBV7-2
CDR3aa: CASSLSRLRGNTEAFF

j_gene: TRBJ1-1
v_gene: TRBV7-9
CDR3aa: CASSLAAPQGGDTEAFF

j_gene: TRBJ1-3
v_gene: TRBV7-9
CDR3aa: CASNPGNSGNTIYF

j_gene: TRBJ2-1
v_gene: TRBV27
CDR3aa: CASSLYPPLVASGYYNEQFF